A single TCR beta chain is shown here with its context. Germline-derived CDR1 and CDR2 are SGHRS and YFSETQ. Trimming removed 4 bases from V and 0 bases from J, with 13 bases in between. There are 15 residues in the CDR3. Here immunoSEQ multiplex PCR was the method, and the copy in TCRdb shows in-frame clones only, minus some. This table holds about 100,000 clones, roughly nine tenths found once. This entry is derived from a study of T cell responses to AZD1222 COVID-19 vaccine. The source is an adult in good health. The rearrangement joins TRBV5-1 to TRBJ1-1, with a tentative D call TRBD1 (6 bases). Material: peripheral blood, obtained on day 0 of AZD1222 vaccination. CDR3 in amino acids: CASSPTGTLNTEAFF. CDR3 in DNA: TGCGCCAGCAGCCCCACCGGGACACTGAACACTGAAGCTTTCTTT.